These 18 T cell receptor beta chains came from one sample sequenced in a study of blood T cell repertoires in COVID-19. The repertoire was sequenced with immunoSEQ multiplex PCR; TCRdb's copy has only in-frame clones and lacks some. The repertoire holds about 34,000 clones, with 85% as singletons. Sample: peripheral blood. Receptors were obtained from a human donor with acute or convalescent COVID-19. The donor label of this sample is uncertain.

The chain combines TRBV3-1 (or the pseudogene TRBV3-2) with TRBJ1-5; a weak D match, TRBD1 (6 bases). CDR3 length: 15 residues. Germline lookup yields CDR1 LGHDT and CDR2 YNNKEL (reference sequence). V was cut by 2 bases and J by 7 bases, with 15 bases left in between. The CDR3 here is CASSQREGRGQPQHF. The CDR3 region has the DNA TGTGCCAGCAGCCAAAGGGAGGGGAGGGGGCAGCCCCAGCATTTT.

The chain uses TRBV7-8 and TRBJ2-1; unclear D gene. There are 14 residues in the CDR3. The ends were cut back, 5 bases at V and 4 bases at J, with 12 bases in the middle. Germline loops: CDR1 SGHVS, CDR2 FQNEAQ. CDR3 region: CASSRSLDYNEQFF. The CDR3, as DNA: TGTGCCAGCAGCCGATCCCTAGATTACAATGAGCAGTTCTTC.

The chain has TRBV4-3 and TRBJ1-1; 7 bases are a match to TRBD1. This CDR3 has 16 amino acids. CDR1 and CDR2 from the germline V gene are LGHNA and YSLEER. V lost 4 bases to trimming and J lost 0 bases; unmatched junction nucleotides: 8. CDR3 in DNA: TGCGCCAGCAGCCGAGACAGGGCAGAGCTGAACACTGAAGCTTTCTTT. Translated: CASSRDRAELNTEAFF.

The chain combines TRBV2 with TRBJ1-2; 7 nucleotides line up with TRBD1. Germline loops: CDR1 SNHLY, CDR2 FYNNEI. With 2 bases clipped from V and 4 bases from J, the junction kept 4 bases outside the gene matches. The CDR3 sequence is 14 residues long. CDR3 protein: CASSEKGASYGYTF. For the CDR3, the DNA is TGTGCCAGCAGTGAAAAGGGGGCGAGCTATGGCTACACCTTC.

This chain connects TRBV6-1 to TRBJ2-3; D remains unclear. The germline V and J ends were trimmed by 0 bases and 9 bases, with 7 bases remaining between them. CDR1 MNHNS and CDR2 SASEGT come from the germline V gene. CDR3 length: 12 residues. CDR3 in DNA: TGTGCCAGCAGTGAAGCGCCAGGAACGCAGTATTTT. Translating gives CASSEAPGTQYF.

V and J are TRBV9 and TRBJ2-7; 15 bases are a match to TRBD2. Unmatched junction bases numbered 0, after V lost 0 bases and J lost 5 bases. The CDR3 is 15 residues long. CDR1 SGDLS and CDR2 YYNGEE come from the germline V gene. CDR3 sequence: CASSVGTSGRDEQYF. Written as DNA, the CDR3 is TGTGCCAGCAGCGTAGGGACTAGCGGGAGGGACGAGCAGTACTTC.

This chain joins TRBV11-3 and TRBJ1-2; 12 bases line up with TRBD1. In germline, CDR1 is SGHNT, CDR2 YENEEA. The ends lost 6 bases at V and 3 bases at J; junction bases unmatched: 14. The CDR3 is 18 residues long. The CDR3 bases are TGTGCCAGCAGTCAATCGGGGGACAGGGGGCATCGGGACTATGGCTACACCTTC. This sequence encodes CASSQSGDRGHRDYGYTF.

The chain uses TRBV7-2 and TRBJ2-7; 7 bases map to TRBD2. There are 13 residues in the CDR3. V lost 4 bases and J lost 3; bases outside the gene matches: 3. Germline V gene lookup returns CDR1 SGHTA and CDR2 FQGNSA. This chain's CDR3 is CASSSSGNYEQYF. The CDR3 region has the DNA TGTGCCAGCAGCTCCAGCGGGAACTACGAGCAGTACTTC. The full variable domain, rest sourced from reference TRBV7-2 and TRBJ2-7, is GAGVSQSPSNKVTEKGKDVELRCDPISGHTALYWYRQSLGQGLEFLIYFQGNSAPDKSGLPSDRFSAERTGGSVSTLTIQRTQQEDSAVYLCASSSSGNYEQYFGPGTRLTVT.

This rearrangement joins TRBV24-1 to TRBJ2-7, with 10 bases matching TRBD1. CDR1 is KGHDR, CDR2 SFDVKD, per germline. The trim removed 4 bases at V and 4 bases at J, leaving 9 bases unmatched. This CDR3 has 16 amino acids. CDR3 amino acids: CATSDQPGQGIYEQYF. The CDR3 DNA sequence: TGTGCCACCAGTGACCAGCCGGGACAGGGGATTTACGAGCAGTACTTC.

The rearrangement uses TRBV29-1 and TRBJ1-1; 7 bases map to TRBD1. Looked up from germline, CDR1 is SQVTM and CDR2 is ANQGSEA. CDR3 length equals 14 residues. Germline trimming cut 6 bases from V and 1 base from J; bases unmatched to any gene: 8. This CDR3 reads CSVSEGQKNTEAFF. In DNA, the CDR3 is TGCAGCGTATCGGAGGGACAGAAGAACACTGAAGCTTTCTTT. Full variable domain (rest looked up from reference TRBV29-1 and TRBJ1-1): SAVISQKPSRDICQRGTSLTIQCQVDSQVTMMFWYRQQPGQSLTLIATANQGSEATYESGFVIDKFPISRPNLTFSTLTVSNMSPEDSSIYLCSVSEGQKNTEAFFGQGTRLTVV.

The chain recombines TRBV3-1 (or the pseudogene TRBV3-2) with TRBJ1-1; 7 nucleotides align to TRBD1. Germline CDR1 LGHDT, CDR2 YNNKEL (reference sequence). The CDR3 runs to 15 residues. V trimming: 2 bases; J trimming: 2 bases; junction bases outside the gene matches: 5. In DNA, the CDR3 is TGTGCCAGCAGCCAATGGGGGACAGAAAACACTGAAGCTTTCTTT. Protein product: CASSQWGTENTEAFF.

This clone was observed a few times. J is TRBJ1-6 and V is TRBV25-1; TRBD1 might be the D (6 bases). V was pared by 3 bases and J by 6 bases, with 9 bases between. The CDR3 consists of 14 residues. Germline V gives CDR1 MGHDK, CDR2 SYGVNS. CDR3 loop: CASSEGHRNSPLHF. DNA for the CDR3: TGTGCCAGCAGTGAGGGACACCGTAATTCACCCCTCCACTTT.

This rearrangement joins TRBV7-2 to TRBJ2-7; 9 nucleotides match TRBD1. Losses at the gene ends were 5 bases for V and 3 bases for J; bases not matched to a gene: 11. The CDR3 loop spans 16 amino acids. In germline, CDR1 is SGHTA, CDR2 FQGNSA. CDR3 bases: TGTGCCAGCAGCGACAGGGGGGGGGACTGGAACTACGAGCAGTACTTC. Its translation: CASSDRGGDWNYEQYF.

J is TRBJ1-2 and V is TRBV7-8; TRBD1 aligns across 8 bases. Germline CDR1 reads SGHVS; CDR2 reads FQNEAQ. Trimming cost V 4 bases and J 5 bases; bases outside gene matches: 15. The CDR3 spans 17 residues. Here the CDR3 reads CASSSTPLGQGLYGYTF. CDR3 coding DNA: TGTGCCAGCAGCTCCACACCCCTCGGACAGGGACTTTATGGCTACACCTTC.

A remark on this clone: At one end the junction does not follow the germline gene, possibly because of a read error. CDR3 protein: CASSHSPGLGGYTF. DNA of the CDR3: TGTGCCAGCAGTCACTCCCCGGGTCTTGGGGGCTACACCTTC. The genes are TRBV6-6 and TRBJ1-2, with unresolved D. Germline V gives CDR1 MNHNY, CDR2 SVGAGI (reference sequence). CDR3 length: 14 residues.

This clone was seen a single time. The rearrangement uses TRBV9 and TRBJ2-7; D remains ambiguous. The germline V and J ends were trimmed by 9 bases and 3 bases, with 4 bases remaining between them. Germline loops: CDR1 SGDLS, CDR2 YYNGEE. The CDR3 length is 9 residues. The CDR3 spells CATLYEQYF. The CDR3 DNA reads TGTGCCACCCTCTACGAGCAGTACTTC.

The genes are TRBV7-6 and TRBJ2-3, with 14 nucleotides matching TRBD2. The germline CDR1 and CDR2 sequences are SGHVS and FNYEAQ. The V and J ends lost 0 bases and 5 bases, in that order; junction bases with no gene match: 7. The CDR3 is 18 amino acids. The CDR3 region is CASSLAWTSGGKRDTQYF. The CDR3 DNA reads TGTGCCAGCAGCTTAGCCTGGACTAGCGGGGGGAAACGAGATACGCAGTATTTT.

The CDR3 nucleotides read TGTGCCAGCAGCTTGTCCCGGGACAGGGGACACAATGAGCAGTTCTTC. This sequence encodes CASSLSRDRGHNEQFF. The rearrangement joins TRBV7-2 to TRBJ2-1; TRBD1 matches at 10 bases. Trimming took 3 bases from V and 5 from J; bases not matched to a gene: 7. Germline lookup yields CDR1 SGHTA and CDR2 FQGNSA. This CDR3 spans 16 amino acids.